What follows describes a single TCR beta chain. The sample originates from a study of OX40 agonist ivuxolimab in advanced cancers. At the level of the study: Allowance was made for prior anti-PD-1, anti-PD-L1 or anti-CTLA-4 therapy, and about 40% had some.

Generated by immunoSEQ multiplex PCR, the TCRdb table keeps only in-frame clones and is missing some. Here the sample spans about 78,000 clones, about 90% being singletons. The CDR3 contains 15 residues. J gave up 1 base and V 3 bases, and 4 bases lay outside the gene matches. In germline, CDR1 is GTSNPN, CDR2 SVGIG (reference sequence). The V call is TRBV30, the J call TRBJ2-3, with TRBD2 identical over 10 bases. Sequences were derived from CD4+ or CD8+ T cells sorted from blood, sampled in a trial of the OX40 agonist ivuxolimab. The origin of this receptor is an adult with an advanced solid tumor such as melanoma, head and neck, liver or kidney cancer. The CDR3 sequence is CAWRYSGGRTDTQYF. The CDR3 nucleotides are TGTGCCTGGAGATATAGCGGGGGGCGCACAGATACGCAGTATTTT.